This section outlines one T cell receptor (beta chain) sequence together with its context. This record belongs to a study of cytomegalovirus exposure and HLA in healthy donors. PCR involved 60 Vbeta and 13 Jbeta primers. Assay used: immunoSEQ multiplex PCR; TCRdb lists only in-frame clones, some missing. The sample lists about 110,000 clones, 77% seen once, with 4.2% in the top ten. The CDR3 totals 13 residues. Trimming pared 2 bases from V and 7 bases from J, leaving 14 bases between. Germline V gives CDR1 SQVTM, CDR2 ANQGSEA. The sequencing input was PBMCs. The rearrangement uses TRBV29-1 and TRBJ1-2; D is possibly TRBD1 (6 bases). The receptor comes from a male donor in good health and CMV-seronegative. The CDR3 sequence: CSVETDRSTGYTF. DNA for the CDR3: TGCAGCGTTGAAACCGACAGGTCAACTGGCTACACCTTC.